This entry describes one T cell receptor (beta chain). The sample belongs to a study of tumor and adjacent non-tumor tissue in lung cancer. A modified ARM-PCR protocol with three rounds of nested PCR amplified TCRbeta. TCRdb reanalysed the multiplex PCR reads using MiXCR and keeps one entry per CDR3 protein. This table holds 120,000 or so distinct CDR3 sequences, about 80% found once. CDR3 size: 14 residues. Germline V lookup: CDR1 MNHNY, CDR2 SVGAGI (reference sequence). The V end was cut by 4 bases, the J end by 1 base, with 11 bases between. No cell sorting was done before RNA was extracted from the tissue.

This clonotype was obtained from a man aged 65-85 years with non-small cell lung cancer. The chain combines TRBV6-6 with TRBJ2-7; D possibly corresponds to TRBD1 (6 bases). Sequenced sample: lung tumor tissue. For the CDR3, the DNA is TGTGCCAGCAGTTGGGAAGGGACATCCTACGAGCAGTACTTC. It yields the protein CASSWEGTSYEQYF.